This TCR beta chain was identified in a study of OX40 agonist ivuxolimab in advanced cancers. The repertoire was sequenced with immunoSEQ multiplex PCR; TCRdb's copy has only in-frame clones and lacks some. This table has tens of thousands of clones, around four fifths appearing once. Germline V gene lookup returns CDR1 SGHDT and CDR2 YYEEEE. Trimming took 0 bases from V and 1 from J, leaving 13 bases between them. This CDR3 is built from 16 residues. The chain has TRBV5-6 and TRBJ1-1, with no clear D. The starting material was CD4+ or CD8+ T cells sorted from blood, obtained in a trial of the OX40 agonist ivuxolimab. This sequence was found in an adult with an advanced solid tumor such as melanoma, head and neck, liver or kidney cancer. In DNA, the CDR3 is TGTGCCAGCAGCTTGGCCTCTGCAGGTCCGAACACTGAAGCTTTCTTT. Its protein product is CASSLASAGPNTEAFF.